This TCR beta chain was profiled in a study of OX40 agonist ivuxolimab in advanced cancers. General study results and limits: Partial responders receiving 0.1-3.0 mg/kg showed among the lowest clonal expansion.

This clone has just one count. Antigen: not known. Clones were read by immunoSEQ multiplex PCR, and TCRdb kept only the in-frame ones, dropping some. This table holds tens of thousands of clones, nearly 90% found once. The source of this sequence is an adult with an advanced solid tumor such as melanoma, head and neck, liver or kidney cancer. The specimen was CD4+ or CD8+ T cells sorted from blood, collected in a trial of the OX40 agonist ivuxolimab.

The CDR3 coding sequence is TGTGCCAGCAGTTTACGGGGGCAAGAGACCCAGTACTTC. Translation gives CASSLRGQETQYF. The chain combines TRBV28 with TRBJ2-5; a weak D match, TRBD2 (6 bases). The germline V gene has CDR1 MDHEN and CDR2 SYDVKM. The CDR3 extends over 13 amino acids. The V end was cut by 2 bases, the J end by 2 bases, with 6 bases between.